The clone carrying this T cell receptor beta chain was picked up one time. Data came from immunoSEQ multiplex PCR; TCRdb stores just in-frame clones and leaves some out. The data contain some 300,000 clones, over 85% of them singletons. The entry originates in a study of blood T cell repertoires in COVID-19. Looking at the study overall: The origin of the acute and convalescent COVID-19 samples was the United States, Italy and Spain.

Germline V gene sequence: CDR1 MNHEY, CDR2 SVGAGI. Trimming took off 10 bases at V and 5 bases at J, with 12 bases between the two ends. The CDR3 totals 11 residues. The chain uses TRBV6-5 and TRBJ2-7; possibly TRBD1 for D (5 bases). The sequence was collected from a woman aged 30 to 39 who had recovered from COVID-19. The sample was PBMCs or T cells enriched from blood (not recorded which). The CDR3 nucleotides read TGTGCCACCGGTACAGGTAACGAGCAGTACTTC. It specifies CATGTGNEQYF.